Sequencing of this T cell receptor beta chain was carried out in a study of cytomegalovirus exposure and HLA in healthy donors. Germline V gene data show CDR1 as MDHEN and CDR2 as SYDVKM. This CDR3 has 15 residues. The V gene lost 10 bases and the J gene lost 0 bases, with 13 bases spanning the gap. Use of 60 Vbeta and 13 Jbeta primers characterized the PCR. Sequencing was performed with immunoSEQ multiplex PCR; in TCRdb, only in-frame clones are kept and a portion is missing. Of over 90,000 clones listed, about four fifths were seen once; the top ten hold around 14%. The sequencing input was PBMCs. This chain joins TRBV28 and TRBJ1-6; no reliable D call. The clonotype comes from a woman between 70 and 85 years old in good health and CMV-seropositive. The CDR3 is CATSGASSYNSPLHF. The CDR3 bases are TGTGCCACCTCCGGAGCGAGCTCCTATAATTCACCCCTCCACTTT.